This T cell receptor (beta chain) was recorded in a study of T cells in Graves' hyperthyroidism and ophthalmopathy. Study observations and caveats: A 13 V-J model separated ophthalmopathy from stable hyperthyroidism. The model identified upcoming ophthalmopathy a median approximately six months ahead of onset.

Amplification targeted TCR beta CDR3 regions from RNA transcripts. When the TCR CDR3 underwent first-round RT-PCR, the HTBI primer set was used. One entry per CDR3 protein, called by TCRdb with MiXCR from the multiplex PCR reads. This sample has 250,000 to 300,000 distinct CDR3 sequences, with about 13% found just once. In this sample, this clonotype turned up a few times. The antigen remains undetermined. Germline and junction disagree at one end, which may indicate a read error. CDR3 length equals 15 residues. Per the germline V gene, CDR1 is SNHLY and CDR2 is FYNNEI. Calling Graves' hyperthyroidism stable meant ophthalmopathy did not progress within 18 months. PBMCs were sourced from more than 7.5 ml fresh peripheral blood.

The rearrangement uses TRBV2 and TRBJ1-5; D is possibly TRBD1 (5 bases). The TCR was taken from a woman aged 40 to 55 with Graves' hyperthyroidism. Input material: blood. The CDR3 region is CASSTTDSSNQPRHF. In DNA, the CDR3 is TGTGCCAGCAGTACTACAGACAGCTCCAATCAGCCCCGGCATTTT.